The TCR beta chain described here comes from a study of shared clonotypes between healthy human individuals. Whole-study findings and limits: Sequencing depth was a factor that was expected to affect clonotype sharing among donors.

Per germline, CDR1 MNHEY and CDR2 SMNVEV (reference sequence). The CDR3 runs 14 residues. V was shortened by 2 bases and J by 5 bases, with 13 bases between the two germline ends. Healthy adults negative for HIV, lacking recent acute infections or vaccinations, served as donors. Data came from immunoSEQ multiplex PCR; TCRdb stores just in-frame clones and leaves some out. The sample has approximately 640,000 clones, about 90% seen once. On this clone itself: What it binds is unknown.

The source material was memory CD8+ T cells from PBMCs. Subset described: CD45RO+ cells pooled with CCR7-negative TemRA cells. The rearrangement joins TRBV27 to TRBJ2-7; maybe TRBD1 (5 bases). This TCR was sampled from a man aged 18 to 30 in good health. Some clones in this sample may be carry-over from other donors' samples. The chain's CDR3 is CASSLQGSGHEQYF. In DNA, the CDR3 is TGTGCCAGCAGTTTACAGGGCTCCGGTCACGAGCAGTACTTC.